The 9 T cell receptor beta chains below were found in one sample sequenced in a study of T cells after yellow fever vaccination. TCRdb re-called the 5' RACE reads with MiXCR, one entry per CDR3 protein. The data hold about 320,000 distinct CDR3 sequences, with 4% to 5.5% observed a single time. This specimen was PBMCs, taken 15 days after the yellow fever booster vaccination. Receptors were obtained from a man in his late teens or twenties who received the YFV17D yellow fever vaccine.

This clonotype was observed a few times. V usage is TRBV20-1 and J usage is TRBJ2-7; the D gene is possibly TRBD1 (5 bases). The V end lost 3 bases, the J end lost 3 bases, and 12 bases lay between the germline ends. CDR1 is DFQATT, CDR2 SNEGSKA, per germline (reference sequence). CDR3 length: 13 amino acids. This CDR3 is CSASLGRFYEQYF. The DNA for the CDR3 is TGCAGTGCTAGCCTGGGGCGGTTCTACGAGCAGTACTTC.

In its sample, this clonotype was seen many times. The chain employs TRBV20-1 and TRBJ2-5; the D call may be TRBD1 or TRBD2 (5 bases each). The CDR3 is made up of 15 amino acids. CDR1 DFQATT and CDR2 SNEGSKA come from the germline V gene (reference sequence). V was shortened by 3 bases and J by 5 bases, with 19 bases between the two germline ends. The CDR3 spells CSARGPRGVWETQYF. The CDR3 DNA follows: TGCAGTGCTAGGGGACCAAGGGGAGTTTGGGAGACCCAGTACTTC.

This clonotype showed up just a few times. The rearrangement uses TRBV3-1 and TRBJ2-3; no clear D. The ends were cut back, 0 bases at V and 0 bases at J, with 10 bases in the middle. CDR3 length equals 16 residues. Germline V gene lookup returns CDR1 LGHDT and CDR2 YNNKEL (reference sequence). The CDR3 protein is CASSQEGRSSTDTQYF. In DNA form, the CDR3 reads TGTGCCAGCAGCCAAGAAGGGCGGAGTAGCACAGATACGCAGTATTTT.

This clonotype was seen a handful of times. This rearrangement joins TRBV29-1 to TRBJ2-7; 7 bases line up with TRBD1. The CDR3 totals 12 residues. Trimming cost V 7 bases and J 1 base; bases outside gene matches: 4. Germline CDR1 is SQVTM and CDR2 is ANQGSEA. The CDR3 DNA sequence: TGCAGCGCACTGACAGGGTCCTACGAGCAGTACTTC. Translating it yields CSALTGSYEQYF.

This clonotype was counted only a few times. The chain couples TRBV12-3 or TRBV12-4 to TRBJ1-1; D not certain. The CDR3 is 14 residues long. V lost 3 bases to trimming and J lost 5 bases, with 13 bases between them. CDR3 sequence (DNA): TGTGCCAGCAGTTTCCCAGGCGGTAGGACTGAAGCTTTCTTT. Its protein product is CASSFPGGRTEAFF.

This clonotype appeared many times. CDR3 DNA sequence: TGCAGCGTTGAAGATCGGAAGGGCCACGGCACTGAAGCTTTCTTT. Translated: CSVEDRKGHGTEAFF. The chain links TRBV29-1 to TRBJ1-1; unclear D gene. V was cut by 0 bases and J by 4 bases, with 15 bases left in between. Germline V gene data show CDR1 as SQVTM and CDR2 as ANQGSEA. The CDR3 contains 15 residues.

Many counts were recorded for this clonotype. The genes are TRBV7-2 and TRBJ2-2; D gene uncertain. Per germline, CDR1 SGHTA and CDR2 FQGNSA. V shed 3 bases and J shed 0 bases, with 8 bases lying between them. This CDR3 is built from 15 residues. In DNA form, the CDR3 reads TGTGCCAGCAGCTTTTCCAGGTCGAACACCGGGGAGCTGTTTTTT. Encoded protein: CASSFSRSNTGELFF. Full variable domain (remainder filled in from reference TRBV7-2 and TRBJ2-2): GAGVSQSPSNKVTEKGKDVELRCDPISGHTALYWYRQSLGQGLEFLIYFQGNSAPDKSGLPSDRFSAERTGGSVSTLTIQRTQQEDSAVYLCASSFSRSNTGELFFGEGSRLTVL.

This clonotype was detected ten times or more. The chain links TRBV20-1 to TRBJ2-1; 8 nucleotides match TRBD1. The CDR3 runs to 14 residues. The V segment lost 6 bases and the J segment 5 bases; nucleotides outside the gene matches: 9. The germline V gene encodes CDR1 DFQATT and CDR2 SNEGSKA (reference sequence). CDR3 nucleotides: TGCAGTGCCACGGACAGGGCAGAGAACAATGAGCAGTTCTTC. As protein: CSATDRAENNEQFF.

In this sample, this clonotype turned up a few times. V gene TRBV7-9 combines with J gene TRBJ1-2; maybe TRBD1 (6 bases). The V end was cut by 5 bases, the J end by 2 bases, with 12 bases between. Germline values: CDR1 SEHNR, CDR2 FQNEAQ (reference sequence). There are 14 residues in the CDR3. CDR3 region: CASSQYRENYGYTF. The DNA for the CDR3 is TGTGCCAGCAGCCAATACAGGGAAAACTATGGCTACACCTTC.